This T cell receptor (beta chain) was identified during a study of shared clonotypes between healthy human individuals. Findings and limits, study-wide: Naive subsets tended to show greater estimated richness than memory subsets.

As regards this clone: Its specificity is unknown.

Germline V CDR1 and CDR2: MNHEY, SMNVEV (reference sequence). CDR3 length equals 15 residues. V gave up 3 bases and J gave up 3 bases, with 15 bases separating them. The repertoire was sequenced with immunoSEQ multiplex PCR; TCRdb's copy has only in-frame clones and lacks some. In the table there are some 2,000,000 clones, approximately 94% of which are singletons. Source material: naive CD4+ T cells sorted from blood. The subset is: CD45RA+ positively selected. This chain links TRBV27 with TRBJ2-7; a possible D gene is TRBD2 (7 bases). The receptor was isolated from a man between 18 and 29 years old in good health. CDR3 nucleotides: TGTGCCAGCAGTTTGATGGGGGGGGCTAACTACGAGCAGTACTTC. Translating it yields CASSLMGGANYEQYF.